The rows below give T cell receptor beta chains drawn from one sample of a study of cytomegalovirus exposure and HLA in healthy donors. Only in-frame clones appear in the TCRdb table, and some are missing; sequencing was by immunoSEQ multiplex PCR. The sample has about 140,000 clones; approximately 84% are singletons. Sequences were obtained from PBMCs. The receptor set was obtained from a woman aged 40 to 55 in good health and CMV-seronegative. The conserved cysteine and the conserved F or W are not part of the CDR3 here.

V gene | CDR3 protein
TRBV5-6 | ASTGVAYRVATEAF
TRBV28 | ASSYRGTTYEQH
TRBV5-1 | ASSLVPGGPSGYGELF
TRBV7-9 | ASSLRGSGRDLGSNEQF
TRBV28 | ASSFKGAGEQF
TRBV9 | ASSPSPRGGRGDTQY
TRBV15 | ATSRMTGTDTQY
TRBV4-3 | ASSQDMGQGKMF
TRBV14 | ASSQFTGFSYEQY
TRBV10-3 | AISAAGADSTDTQY
TRBV6-1 | ASSLLRGITEAF
TRBV19 | ASSFYRDSNQPQH
TRBV4-2 | ASSQVLAGGTQY
TRBV4-3 | ASSQDRGQPQH
TRBV4-3 | ASSQSVGGVRVAQY
TRBV7-9 | ASSLVPGGGEKLF
TRBV10-3 | AISENTGHSGANVLT
TRBV19 | ASSSTMQGSLYGYT
TRBV5-1 | ASSPQSGGYGYT
TRBV11-3 | ASSLSASGGEQY
TRBV28 | ASSPGGQGASEQY
TRBV5-4 | ASSLGTDQYGYT
TRBV5-1 | ASSFGEATETQY
TRBV20-1 | SATGGETQY
TRBV27 | ASRDLGGIATQY
TRBV7-8 | ASSFFGGKSSYEQY
TRBV5-4 | ASGLPHTGGESKF
TRBV7-9 | ASSLLSTSSYNEQF